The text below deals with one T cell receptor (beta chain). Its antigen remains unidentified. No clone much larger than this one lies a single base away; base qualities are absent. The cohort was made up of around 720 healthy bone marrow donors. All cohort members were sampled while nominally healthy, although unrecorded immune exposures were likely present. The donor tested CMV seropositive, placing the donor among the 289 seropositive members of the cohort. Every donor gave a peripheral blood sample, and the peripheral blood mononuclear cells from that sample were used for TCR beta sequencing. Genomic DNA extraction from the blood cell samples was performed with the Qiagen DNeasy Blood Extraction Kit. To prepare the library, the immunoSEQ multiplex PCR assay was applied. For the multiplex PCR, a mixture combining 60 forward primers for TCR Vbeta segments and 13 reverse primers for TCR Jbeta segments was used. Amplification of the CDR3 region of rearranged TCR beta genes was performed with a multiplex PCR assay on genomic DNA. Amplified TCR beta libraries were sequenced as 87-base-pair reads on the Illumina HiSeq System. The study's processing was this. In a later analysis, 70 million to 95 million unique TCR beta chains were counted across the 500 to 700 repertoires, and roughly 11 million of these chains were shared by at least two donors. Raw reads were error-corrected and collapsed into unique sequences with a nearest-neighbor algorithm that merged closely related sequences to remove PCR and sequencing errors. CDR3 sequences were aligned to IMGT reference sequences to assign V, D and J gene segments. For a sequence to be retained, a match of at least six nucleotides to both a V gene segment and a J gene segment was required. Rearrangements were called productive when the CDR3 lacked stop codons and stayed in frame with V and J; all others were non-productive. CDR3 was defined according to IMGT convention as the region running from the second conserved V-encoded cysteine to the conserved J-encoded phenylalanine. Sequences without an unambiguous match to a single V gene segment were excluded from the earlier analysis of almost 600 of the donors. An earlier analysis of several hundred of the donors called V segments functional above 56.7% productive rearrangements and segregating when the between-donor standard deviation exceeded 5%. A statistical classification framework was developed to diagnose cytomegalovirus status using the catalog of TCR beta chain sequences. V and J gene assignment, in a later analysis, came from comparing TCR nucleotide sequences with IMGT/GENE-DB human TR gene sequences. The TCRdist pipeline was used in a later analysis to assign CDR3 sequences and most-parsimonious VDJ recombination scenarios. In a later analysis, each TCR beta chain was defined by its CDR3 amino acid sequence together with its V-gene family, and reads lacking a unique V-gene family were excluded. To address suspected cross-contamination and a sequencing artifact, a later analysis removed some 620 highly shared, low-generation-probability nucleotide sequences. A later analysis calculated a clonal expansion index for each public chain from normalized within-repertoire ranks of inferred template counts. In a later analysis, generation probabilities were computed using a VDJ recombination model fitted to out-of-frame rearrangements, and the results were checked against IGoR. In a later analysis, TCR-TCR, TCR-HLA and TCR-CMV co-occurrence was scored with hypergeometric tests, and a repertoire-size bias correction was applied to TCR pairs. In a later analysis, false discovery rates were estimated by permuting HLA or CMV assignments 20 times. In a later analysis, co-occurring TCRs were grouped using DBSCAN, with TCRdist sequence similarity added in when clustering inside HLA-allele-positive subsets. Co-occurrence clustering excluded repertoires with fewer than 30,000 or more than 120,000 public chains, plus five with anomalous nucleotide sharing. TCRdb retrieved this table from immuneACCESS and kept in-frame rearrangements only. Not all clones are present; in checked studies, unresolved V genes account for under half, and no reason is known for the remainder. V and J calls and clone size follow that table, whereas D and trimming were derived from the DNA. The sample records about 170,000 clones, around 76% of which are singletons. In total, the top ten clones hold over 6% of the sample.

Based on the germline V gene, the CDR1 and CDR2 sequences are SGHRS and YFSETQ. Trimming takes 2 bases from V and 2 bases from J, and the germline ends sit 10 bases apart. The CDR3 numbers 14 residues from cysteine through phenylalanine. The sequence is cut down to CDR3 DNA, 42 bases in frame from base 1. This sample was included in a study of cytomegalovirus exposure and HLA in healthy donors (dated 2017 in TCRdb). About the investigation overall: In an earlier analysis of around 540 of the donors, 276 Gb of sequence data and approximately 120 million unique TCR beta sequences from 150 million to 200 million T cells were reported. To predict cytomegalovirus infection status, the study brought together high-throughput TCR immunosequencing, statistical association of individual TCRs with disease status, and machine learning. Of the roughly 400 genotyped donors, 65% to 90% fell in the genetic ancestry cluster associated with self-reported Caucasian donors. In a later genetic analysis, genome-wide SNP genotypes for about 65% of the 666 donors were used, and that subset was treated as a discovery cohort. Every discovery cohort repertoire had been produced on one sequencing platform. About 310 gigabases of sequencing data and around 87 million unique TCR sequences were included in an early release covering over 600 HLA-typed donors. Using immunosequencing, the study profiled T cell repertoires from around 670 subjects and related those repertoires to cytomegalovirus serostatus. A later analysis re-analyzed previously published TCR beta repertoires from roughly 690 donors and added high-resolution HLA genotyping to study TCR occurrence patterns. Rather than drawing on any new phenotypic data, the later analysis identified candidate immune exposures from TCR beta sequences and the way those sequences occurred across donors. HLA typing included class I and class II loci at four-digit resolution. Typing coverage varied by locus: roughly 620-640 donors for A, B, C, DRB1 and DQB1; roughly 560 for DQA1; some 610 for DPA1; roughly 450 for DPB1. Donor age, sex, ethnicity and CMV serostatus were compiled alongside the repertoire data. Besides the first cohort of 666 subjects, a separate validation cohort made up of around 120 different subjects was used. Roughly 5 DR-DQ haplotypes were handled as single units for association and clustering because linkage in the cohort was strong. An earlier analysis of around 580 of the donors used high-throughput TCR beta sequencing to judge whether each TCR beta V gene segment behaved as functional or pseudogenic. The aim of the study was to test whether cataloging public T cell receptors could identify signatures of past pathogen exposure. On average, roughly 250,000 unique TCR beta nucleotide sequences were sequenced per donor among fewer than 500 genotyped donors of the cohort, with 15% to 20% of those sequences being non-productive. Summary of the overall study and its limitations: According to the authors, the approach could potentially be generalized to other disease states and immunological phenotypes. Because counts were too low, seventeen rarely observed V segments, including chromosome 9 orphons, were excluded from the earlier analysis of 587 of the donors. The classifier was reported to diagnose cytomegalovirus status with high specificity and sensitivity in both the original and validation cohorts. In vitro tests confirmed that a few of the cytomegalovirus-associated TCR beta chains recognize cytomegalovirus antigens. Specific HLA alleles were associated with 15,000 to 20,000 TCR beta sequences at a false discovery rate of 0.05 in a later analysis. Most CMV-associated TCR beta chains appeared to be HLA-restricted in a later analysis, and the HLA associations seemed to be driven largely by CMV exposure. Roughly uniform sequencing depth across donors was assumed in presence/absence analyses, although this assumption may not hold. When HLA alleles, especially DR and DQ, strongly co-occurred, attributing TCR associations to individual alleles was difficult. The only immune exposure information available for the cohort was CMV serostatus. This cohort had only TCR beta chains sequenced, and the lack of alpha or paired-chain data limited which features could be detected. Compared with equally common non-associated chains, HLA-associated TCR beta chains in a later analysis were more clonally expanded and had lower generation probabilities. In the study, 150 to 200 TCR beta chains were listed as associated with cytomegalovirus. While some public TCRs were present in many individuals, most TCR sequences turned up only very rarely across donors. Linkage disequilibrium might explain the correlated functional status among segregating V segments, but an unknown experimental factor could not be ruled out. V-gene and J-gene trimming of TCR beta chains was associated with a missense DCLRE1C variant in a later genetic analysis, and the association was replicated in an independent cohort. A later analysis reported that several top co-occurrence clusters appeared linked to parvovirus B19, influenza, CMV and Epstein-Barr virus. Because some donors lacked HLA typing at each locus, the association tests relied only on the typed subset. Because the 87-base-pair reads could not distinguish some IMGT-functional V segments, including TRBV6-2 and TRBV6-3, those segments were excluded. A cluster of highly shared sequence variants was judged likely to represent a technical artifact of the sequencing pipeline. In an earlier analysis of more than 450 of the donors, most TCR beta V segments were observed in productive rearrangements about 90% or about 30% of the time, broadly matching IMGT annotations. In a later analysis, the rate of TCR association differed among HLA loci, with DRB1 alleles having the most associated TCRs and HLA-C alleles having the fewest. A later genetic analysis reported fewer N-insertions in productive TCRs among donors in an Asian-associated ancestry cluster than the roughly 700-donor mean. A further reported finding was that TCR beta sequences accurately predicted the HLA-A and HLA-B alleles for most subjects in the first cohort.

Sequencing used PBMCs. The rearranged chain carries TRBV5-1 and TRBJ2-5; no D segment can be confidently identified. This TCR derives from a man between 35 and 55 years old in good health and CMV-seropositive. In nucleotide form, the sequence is TGCGCCAGCAGCTTAGGAGCGCGTCAAGAGACCCAGTACTTC. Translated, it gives CASSLGARQETQYF.